A selection of T cell receptor beta chains follows, all from one sample in a study of OX40 agonist ivuxolimab in advanced cancers. Produced via immunoSEQ multiplex PCR; TCRdb's table is partial and in-frame only. The data hold tens of thousands of clones, with approximately 89% observed a single time. The source material was CD4+ or CD8+ T cells sorted from blood, sampled in a trial of the OX40 agonist ivuxolimab. These receptors all stem from an adult with an advanced solid tumor such as melanoma, head and neck, liver or kidney cancer. The CDR3 runs from the conserved cysteine through the conserved F or W. D genes are given only for firm matches. Size tells how often a clone was seen (once, few, many) or the class of an expanded clone, and some rows leave it out.

cdr3_aa: CASRSAVSNQPQHF
cdr3_nt: TGTGCCAGCCGTTCCGCCGTTAGCAATCAGCCCCAGCATTTT
v_call: TRBV27
j_call: TRBJ1-5
d_call: NA
clone_size: NA

cdr3_aa: CASSHSRQAGTEAFF
cdr3_nt: TGTGCCAGCAGCCATAGTCGCCAGGCGGGGACTGAAGCTTTCTTT
v_call: TRBV11-2
j_call: TRBJ1-1
d_call: NA
clone_size: NA

cdr3_aa: CASSPGIATQYF
cdr3_nt: TGTGCCAGTAGCCCAGGGATTGCAACCCAGTACTTC
v_call: TRBV19
j_call: TRBJ2-5
d_call: NA
clone_size: NA

cdr3_aa: CASSTGSSYNEQFF
cdr3_nt: TGTGCCAGCAGTACCGGGAGCTCCTACAATGAGCAGTTCTTC
v_call: TRBV6-5
j_call: TRBJ2-1
d_call: NA
clone_size: NA

cdr3_aa: CASSQGLAETYEQYF
cdr3_nt: TGCGCCAGCAGCCAGGGACTAGCGGAAACCTACGAGCAGTACTTC
v_call: TRBV4-3
j_call: TRBJ2-7
d_call: TRBD2
clone_size: NA

cdr3_aa: CASSFETGVPYEQYF
cdr3_nt: TGTGCCAGCAGCTTTGAGACAGGGGTGCCCTACGAGCAGTACTTC
v_call: TRBV5-6
j_call: TRBJ2-7
d_call: TRBD1
clone_size: NA

cdr3_aa: CASSLVIAGDLYF
cdr3_nt: TGTGCCAGCAGCTTGGTGATAGCGGGAGATCTGTACTTC
v_call: TRBV5-8
j_call: TRBJ2-7
d_call: TRBD2
clone_size: NA

cdr3_aa: CASNHPTSPKTDTQYF
cdr3_nt: TGTGCCAGCAACCACCCAACTAGCCCGAAAACAGATACGCAGTATTTT
v_call: TRBV6-6
j_call: TRBJ2-3
d_call: NA
clone_size: NA

cdr3_aa: CASRRGTPIYNEQFF
cdr3_nt: TGTGCCAGTAGACGTGGGACACCTATCTACAATGAGCAGTTCTTC
v_call: TRBV19
j_call: TRBJ2-1
d_call: NA
clone_size: NA

cdr3_aa: CASSWARTTTEAFF
cdr3_nt: TGTGCCAGCAGCTGGGCAAGAACTACCACTGAAGCTTTCTTT
v_call: TRBV11-2
j_call: TRBJ1-1
d_call: NA
clone_size: NA

cdr3_aa: CASNWGSGDTGELFF
cdr3_nt: TGTGCCAGCAACTGGGGGTCAGGGGACACCGGGGAGCTGTTTTTT
v_call: TRBV5-8
j_call: TRBJ2-2
d_call: NA
clone_size: NA

cdr3_aa: CASSTGQGGNTEAFF
cdr3_nt: TGTGCCAGCTCAACCGGACAGGGCGGGAACACTGAAGCTTTCTTT
v_call: TRBV18
j_call: TRBJ1-1
d_call: TRBD1
clone_size: NA

cdr3_aa: CAVGLTTYEQYF
cdr3_nt: TGTGCCGTCGGACTGACTACCTACGAGCAGTACTTC
v_call: TRBV6-5
j_call: TRBJ2-7
d_call: NA
clone_size: NA

cdr3_aa: CASSFQTGELFF
cdr3_nt: TGTGCCAGCAGCTTCCAGACCGGGGAGCTGTTTTTT
v_call: TRBV7-9
j_call: TRBJ2-2
d_call: NA
clone_size: NA

cdr3_aa: CATSRDNQPQHF
cdr3_nt: TGTGCCACCAGCAGAGACAATCAGCCCCAGCATTTT
v_call: TRBV15
j_call: TRBJ1-5
d_call: NA
clone_size: NA

cdr3_aa: CASSLATWWASGKGETQYF
cdr3_nt: TGTGCCAGCAGCTTAGCAACCTGGTGGGCTAGCGGGAAGGGAGAGACCCAGTACTTC
v_call: TRBV7-2
j_call: TRBJ2-5
d_call: TRBD2
clone_size: NA

cdr3_aa: CASSPRFVSTYEQYF
cdr3_nt: TGTGCCAGCTCACCCCGGTTTGTATCTACCTACGAGCAGTACTTC
v_call: TRBV18
j_call: TRBJ2-7
d_call: NA
clone_size: NA

cdr3_aa: CATSGIDGPFYGYTF
cdr3_nt: TGTGCCACCTCGGGTATTGATGGGCCCTTCTATGGCTACACCTTC
v_call: TRBV6-6
j_call: TRBJ1-2
d_call: NA
clone_size: NA

cdr3_aa: CAWSLTETYEQYF
cdr3_nt: TGTGCCTGGAGTCTCACAGAAACCTACGAGCAGTACTTC
v_call: TRBV30
j_call: TRBJ2-7
d_call: NA
clone_size: NA

cdr3_aa: CASSASGEDTQYF
cdr3_nt: TGTGCCAGCAGTGCTAGCGGGGAAGATACGCAGTATTTT
v_call: TRBV6-4
j_call: TRBJ2-3
d_call: TRBD2
clone_size: few

cdr3_aa: CAISGGPALYYEQYF
cdr3_nt: TGTGCCATCAGTGGTGGCCCGGCTCTTTACTACGAGCAGTACTTC
v_call: TRBV10-3
j_call: TRBJ2-7
d_call: NA
clone_size: NA

cdr3_aa: CASSNFPGQGRHNEQFF
cdr3_nt: TGCGCCAGCAGCAACTTCCCGGGACAGGGGCGGCACAATGAGCAGTTCTTC
v_call: TRBV5-1
j_call: TRBJ2-1
d_call: TRBD1
clone_size: NA

cdr3_aa: CASSLRGLVYEQYF
cdr3_nt: TGTGCCAGCAGTTTGCGGGGTTTAGTCTACGAGCAGTACTTC
v_call: TRBV28
j_call: TRBJ2-7
d_call: NA
clone_size: NA

cdr3_aa: CASSLGGLQLNEQFF
cdr3_nt: TGTGCCAGCAGCTTGGGGGGGCTTCAATTGAATGAGCAGTTCTTC
v_call: TRBV7-3
j_call: TRBJ2-1
d_call: NA
clone_size: NA

cdr3_aa: CATSTEIFQETQYF
cdr3_nt: TGTGCCACCAGCACCGAGATATTCCAAGAGACCCAGTACTTC
v_call: TRBV15
j_call: TRBJ2-5
d_call: NA
clone_size: NA

cdr3_aa: CASSRDLETGELFF
cdr3_nt: TGTGCCAGCAGTCGGGACTTGGAAACCGGGGAGCTGTTTTTT
v_call: TRBV2
j_call: TRBJ2-2
d_call: NA
clone_size: NA

cdr3_aa: CASSEIGQPLYEQYF
cdr3_nt: TGTGCCAGCAGCGAAATCGGACAGCCTCTCTACGAGCAGTACTTC
v_call: TRBV7-2
j_call: TRBJ2-7
d_call: NA
clone_size: NA

cdr3_aa: CASSLTGRSNTEAFF
cdr3_nt: TGCGCCAGCAGCCTGACCGGACGTAGTAACACTGAAGCTTTCTTT
v_call: TRBV4-1
j_call: TRBJ1-1
d_call: NA
clone_size: few

cdr3_aa: CASSLARTSYNEQFF
cdr3_nt: TGCGCCAGCAGCTTAGCGAGGACATCCTACAATGAGCAGTTCTTC
v_call: TRBV5-1
j_call: TRBJ2-1
d_call: NA
clone_size: NA

cdr3_aa: CASSLGTNYGYTF
cdr3_nt: TGTGCCAGCAGCTTGGGCACGAACTATGGCTACACCTTC
v_call: TRBV5-6
j_call: TRBJ1-2
d_call: NA
clone_size: NA

cdr3_aa: CASSGDSYYEQYF
cdr3_nt: TGTGCCAGCAGCGGGGACTCTTACTACGAGCAGTACTTC
v_call: TRBV7-9
j_call: TRBJ2-7
d_call: NA
clone_size: once

cdr3_aa: CASSFYNSGETDTQYF
cdr3_nt: TGTGCCAGCAGCTTCTATAATAGCGGTGAAACAGATACGCAGTATTTT
v_call: TRBV7-2
j_call: TRBJ2-3
d_call: NA
clone_size: NA

cdr3_aa: CASSWGQDSYEQYF
cdr3_nt: TGTGCCAGCAGTTGGGGGCAGGACTCCTACGAGCAGTACTTC
v_call: TRBV27
j_call: TRBJ2-7
d_call: NA
clone_size: NA

cdr3_aa: CASSQQGFEQFF
cdr3_nt: TGTGCCAGCAGCCAACAGGGGTTTGAGCAGTTCTTC
v_call: TRBV13
j_call: TRBJ2-1
d_call: TRBD1
clone_size: NA